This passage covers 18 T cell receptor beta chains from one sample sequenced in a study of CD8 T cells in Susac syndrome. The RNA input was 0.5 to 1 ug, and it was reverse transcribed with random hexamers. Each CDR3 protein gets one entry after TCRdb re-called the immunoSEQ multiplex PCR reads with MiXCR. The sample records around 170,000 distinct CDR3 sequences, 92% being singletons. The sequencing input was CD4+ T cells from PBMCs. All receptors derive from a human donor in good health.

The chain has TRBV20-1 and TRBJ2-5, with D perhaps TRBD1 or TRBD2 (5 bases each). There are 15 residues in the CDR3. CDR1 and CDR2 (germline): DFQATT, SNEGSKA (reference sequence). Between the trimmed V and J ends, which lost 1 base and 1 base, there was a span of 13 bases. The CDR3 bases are TGCAGTGCTAGAGTAGAGGGTAGGGGCCAAGAGACCCAGTACTTC. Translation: CSARVEGRGQETQYF.

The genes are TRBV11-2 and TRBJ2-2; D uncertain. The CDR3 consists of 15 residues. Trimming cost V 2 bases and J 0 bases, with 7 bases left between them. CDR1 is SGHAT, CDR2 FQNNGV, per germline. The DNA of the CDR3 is TGTGCCAGCAGCTTACTACTAACGAACACCGGGGAGCTGTTTTTT. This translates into CASSLLLTNTGELFF.

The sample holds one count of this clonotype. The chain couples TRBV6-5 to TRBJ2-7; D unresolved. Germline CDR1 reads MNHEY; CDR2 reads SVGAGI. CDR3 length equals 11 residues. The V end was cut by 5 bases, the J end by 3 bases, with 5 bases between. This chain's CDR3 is CASSGFYEQYF. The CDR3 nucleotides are TGTGCCAGCAGTGGCTTCTACGAGCAGTACTTC.

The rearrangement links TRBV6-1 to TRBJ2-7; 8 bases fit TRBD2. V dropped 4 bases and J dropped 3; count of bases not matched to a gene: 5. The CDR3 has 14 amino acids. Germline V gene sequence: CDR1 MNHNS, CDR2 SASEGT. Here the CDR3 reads CASSGSGGLYEQYF. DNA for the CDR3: TGTGCCAGCAGTGGAAGCGGGGGACTCTACGAGCAGTACTTC.

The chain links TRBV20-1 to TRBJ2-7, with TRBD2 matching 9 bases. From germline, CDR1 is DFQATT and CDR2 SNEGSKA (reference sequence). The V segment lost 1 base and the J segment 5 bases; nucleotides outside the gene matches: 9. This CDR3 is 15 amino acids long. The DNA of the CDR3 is TGCAGTGCTAGAGTACCAGCGGGGGGACTGCACGAGCAGTACTTC. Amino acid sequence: CSARVPAGGLHEQYF.

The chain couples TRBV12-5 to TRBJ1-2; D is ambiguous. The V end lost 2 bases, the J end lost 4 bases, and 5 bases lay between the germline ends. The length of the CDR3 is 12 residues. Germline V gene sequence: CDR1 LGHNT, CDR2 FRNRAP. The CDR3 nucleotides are TGTGCTAGTGGTTTGACGGGCTATGGCTACACCTTC. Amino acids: CASGLTGYGYTF.

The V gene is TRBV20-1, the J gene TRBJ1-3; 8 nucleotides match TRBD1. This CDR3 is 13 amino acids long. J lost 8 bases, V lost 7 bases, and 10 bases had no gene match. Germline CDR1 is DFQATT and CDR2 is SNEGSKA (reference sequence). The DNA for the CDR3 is TGCAGTGTCGAGGACAGGGCCGGAGACACCATATATTTT. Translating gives CSVEDRAGDTIYF.

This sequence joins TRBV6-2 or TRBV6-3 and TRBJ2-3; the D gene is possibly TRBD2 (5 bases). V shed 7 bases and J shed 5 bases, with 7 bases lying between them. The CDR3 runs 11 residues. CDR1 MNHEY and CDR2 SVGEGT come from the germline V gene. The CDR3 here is CASTREDTQYF. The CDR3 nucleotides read TGTGCCAGCACGAGGGAAGATACGCAGTATTTT.

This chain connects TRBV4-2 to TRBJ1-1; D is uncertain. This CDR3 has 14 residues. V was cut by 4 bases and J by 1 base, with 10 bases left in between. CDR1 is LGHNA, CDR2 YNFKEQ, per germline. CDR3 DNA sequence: TGTGCCAGCAGCCCATTCGAGGCGAACACTGAAGCTTTCTTT. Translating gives CASSPFEANTEAFF.

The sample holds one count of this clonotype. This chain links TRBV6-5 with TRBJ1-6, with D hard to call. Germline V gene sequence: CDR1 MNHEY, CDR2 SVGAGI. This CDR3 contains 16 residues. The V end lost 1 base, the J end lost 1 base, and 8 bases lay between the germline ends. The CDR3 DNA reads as TGTGCCAGCAGTTACTTAGCCAGGTCCTATAATTCACCCCTCCACTTT. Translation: CASSYLARSYNSPLHF.

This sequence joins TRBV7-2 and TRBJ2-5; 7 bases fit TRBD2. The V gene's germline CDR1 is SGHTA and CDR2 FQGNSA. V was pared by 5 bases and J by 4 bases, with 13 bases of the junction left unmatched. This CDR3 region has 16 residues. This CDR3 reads CASSQNTGGEGETQYF. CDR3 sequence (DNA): TGTGCCAGCAGCCAAAATACGGGGGGTGAGGGAGAGACCCAGTACTTC.

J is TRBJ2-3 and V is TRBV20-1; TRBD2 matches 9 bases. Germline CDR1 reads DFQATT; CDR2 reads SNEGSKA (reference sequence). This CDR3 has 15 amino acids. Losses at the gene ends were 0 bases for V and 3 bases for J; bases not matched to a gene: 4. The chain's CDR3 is CSARDSTSGTDTQYF. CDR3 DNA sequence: TGCAGTGCTAGAGATTCTACTAGCGGGACAGATACGCAGTATTTT.

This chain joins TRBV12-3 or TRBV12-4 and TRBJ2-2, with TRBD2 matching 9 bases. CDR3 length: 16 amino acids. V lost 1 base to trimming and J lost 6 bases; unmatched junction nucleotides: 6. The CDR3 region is CASSLVGGGAPGELFF. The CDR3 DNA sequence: TGTGCCAGCAGTTTAGTGGGCGGGGGGGCCCCCGGGGAGCTGTTTTTT.

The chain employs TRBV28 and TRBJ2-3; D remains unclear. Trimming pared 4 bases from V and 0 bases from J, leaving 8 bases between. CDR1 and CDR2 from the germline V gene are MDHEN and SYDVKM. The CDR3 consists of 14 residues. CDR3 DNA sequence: TGTGCCAGCAGTTCCCCAGCTAGCACAGATACGCAGTATTTT. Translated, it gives CASSSPASTDTQYF.

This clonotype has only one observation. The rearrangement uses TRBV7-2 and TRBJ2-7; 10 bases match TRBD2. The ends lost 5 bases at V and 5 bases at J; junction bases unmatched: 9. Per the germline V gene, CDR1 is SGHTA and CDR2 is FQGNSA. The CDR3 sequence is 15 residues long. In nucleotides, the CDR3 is TGTGCCAGCAGCGAGCCTAGCGGGGGAAACGACGAGCAGTACTTC. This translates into CASSEPSGGNDEQYF.

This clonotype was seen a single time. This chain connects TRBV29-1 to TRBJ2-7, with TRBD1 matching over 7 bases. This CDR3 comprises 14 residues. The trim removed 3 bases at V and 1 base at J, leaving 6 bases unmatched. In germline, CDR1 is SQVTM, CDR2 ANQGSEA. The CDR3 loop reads CSVENRGSSYEQYF. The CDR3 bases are TGCAGCGTTGAGAACAGGGGTTCATCCTACGAGCAGTACTTC.

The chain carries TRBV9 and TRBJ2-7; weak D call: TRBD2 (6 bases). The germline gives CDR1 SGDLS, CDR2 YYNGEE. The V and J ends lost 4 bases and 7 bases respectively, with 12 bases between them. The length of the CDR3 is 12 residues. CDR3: CASSSLGREQYF. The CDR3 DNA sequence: TGTGCCAGCAGCTCCCTAGGGAGGGAGCAGTACTTC.

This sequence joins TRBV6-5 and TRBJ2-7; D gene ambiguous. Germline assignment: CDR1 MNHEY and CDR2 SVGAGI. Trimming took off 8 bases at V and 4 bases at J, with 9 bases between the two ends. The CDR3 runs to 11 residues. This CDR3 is CASGAFYEQYF. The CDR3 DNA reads TGTGCCAGCGGAGCCTTTTACGAGCAGTACTTC.